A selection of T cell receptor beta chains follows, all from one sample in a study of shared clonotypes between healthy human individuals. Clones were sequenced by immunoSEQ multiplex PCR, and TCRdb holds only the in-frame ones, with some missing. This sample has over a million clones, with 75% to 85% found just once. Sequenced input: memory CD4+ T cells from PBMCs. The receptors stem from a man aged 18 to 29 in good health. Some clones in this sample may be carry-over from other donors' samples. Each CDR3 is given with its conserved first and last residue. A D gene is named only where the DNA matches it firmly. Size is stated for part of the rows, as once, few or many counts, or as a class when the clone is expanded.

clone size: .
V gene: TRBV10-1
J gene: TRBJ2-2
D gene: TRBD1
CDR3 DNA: TGCGCCAGCAGTGTCGGACAGGGAACCACCGGGGAGCTGTTTTTT
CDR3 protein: CASSVGQGTTGELFF

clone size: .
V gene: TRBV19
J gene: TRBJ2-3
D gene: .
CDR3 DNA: TGTGCCAGTAGTCTAAGGTGGGCCGAAGATACGCAGTATTTT
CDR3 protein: CASSLRWAEDTQYF

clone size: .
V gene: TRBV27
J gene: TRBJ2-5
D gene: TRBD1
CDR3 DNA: TGTGCCAGCAGTCCTTCCCCAGGGGGCAGGGAGACCCAGTACTTC
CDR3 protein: CASSPSPGGRETQYF

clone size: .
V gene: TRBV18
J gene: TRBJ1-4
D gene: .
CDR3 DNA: TGTGCCAGCTCACCCGCGGGGGGAAAACTGTTTTTT
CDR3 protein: CASSPAGGKLFF

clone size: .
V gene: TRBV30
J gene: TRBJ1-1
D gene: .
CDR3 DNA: TGTGCCTGGAGTCGACTGCCAATTTACACTGAAGCTTTCTTT
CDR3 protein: CAWSRLPIYTEAFF

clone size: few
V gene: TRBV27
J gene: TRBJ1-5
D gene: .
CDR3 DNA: TGTGCCAGCAGTTGGAGGTGGAAGCAGCCCCAGCATTTT
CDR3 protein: CASSWRWKQPQHF

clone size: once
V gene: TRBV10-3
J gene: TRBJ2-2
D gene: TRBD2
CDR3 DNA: TGTGCCATCCGTGAGGGTAGCGGGAAAACCGGGGAGCTGTTTTTT
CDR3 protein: CAIREGSGKTGELFF

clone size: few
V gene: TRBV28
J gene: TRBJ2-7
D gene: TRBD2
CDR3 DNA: TGTGCCAGCAGTCCTACCGGGACTAGCCCCTACGAGCAGTACTTC
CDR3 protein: CASSPTGTSPYEQYF

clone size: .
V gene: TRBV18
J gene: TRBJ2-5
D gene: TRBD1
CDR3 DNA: TGTGCCAGCTCACCCCAGGGGGTAGCAGAGACCCAGTACTTC
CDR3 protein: CASSPQGVAETQYF

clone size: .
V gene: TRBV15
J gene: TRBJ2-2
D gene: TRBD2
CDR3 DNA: TGTGCCACCAGCAGAGAGGCGGGGGGCGGCGGGGAGCTGTTTTTT
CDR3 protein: CATSREAGGGGELFF